What follows are 2 T cell receptor beta chains derived from one specimen sequenced in a study of CD8+CD57+ T cells in acquired aplastic anemia. All patients picked for sequencing had shown, by flow cytometry, an expansion of CD8+CD57+ cells. CDR3 and TCR beta VDJ profiling relied on a genomic DNA template. Each CDR3 protein is one row after TCRdb ran MiXCR on the reads. The data show some 200,000 distinct CDR3 sequences, approximately 48% seen once. Sequences were obtained from sorted CD4+, CD8+, or CD8+CD57+ T cells (not recorded which) from PBMCs. Source of these receptors: a human donor with aplastic anemia.

The rearrangement uses TRBV20-1 and TRBJ2-5; the D gene could be TRBD1 or TRBD2 (5 bases each). CDR3 size: 14 residues. V was trimmed by 2 bases and J by 2 bases, leaving 12 bases between them. Germline CDR1 and CDR2: DFQATT and SNEGSKA (reference sequence). The CDR3, as DNA: TGCAGTGCTAGACCTGGGACCCAACAAGAGACCCAGTACTTC. It yields the protein CSARPGTQQETQYF.

This sequence joins TRBV9 and TRBJ2-3; D gene ambiguous. V shed 3 bases and J shed 6 bases, with 5 bases lying between them. The CDR3 is 11 residues long. Germline values: CDR1 SGDLS, CDR2 YYNGEE. The CDR3 is CASSGMDTQYF. Here the CDR3 DNA reads TGTGCCAGCAGCGGAATGGATACGCAGTATTTT.